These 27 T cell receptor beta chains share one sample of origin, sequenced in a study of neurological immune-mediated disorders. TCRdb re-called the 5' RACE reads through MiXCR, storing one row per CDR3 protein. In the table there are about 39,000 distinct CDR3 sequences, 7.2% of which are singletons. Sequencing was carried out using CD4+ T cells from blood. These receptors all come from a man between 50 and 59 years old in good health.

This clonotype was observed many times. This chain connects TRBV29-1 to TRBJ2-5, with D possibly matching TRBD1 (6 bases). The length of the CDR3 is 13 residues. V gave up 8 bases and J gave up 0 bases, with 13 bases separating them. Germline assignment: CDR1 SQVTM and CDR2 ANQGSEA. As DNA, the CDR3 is TGCAGCACCCGGGACACCCACCAAGAGACCCAGTACTTC. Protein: CSTRDTHQETQYF.

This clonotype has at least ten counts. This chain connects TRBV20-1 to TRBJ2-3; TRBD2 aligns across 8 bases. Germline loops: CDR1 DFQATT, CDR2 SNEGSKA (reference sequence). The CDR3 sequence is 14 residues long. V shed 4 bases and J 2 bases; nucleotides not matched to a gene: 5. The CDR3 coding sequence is TGCAGTGCTATCGAACTAGCGGTCACAGATACGCAGTATTTT. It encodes CSAIELAVTDTQYF.

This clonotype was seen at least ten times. The CDR3 nucleotides are TGTGCCAGCAGCTTAGGTGGGGAAGAGACCCAGTACTTC. It codes for CASSLGGEETQYF. The chain uses TRBV7-9 and TRBJ2-5, with D unresolved. CDR3 size: 13 residues. CDR1 is SEHNR, CDR2 FQNEAQ, per germline (reference sequence). Deletions cut 1 base from V and 3 bases from J, with 6 bases between.

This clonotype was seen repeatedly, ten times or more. The CDR3 spells CAISEPDRASYEQYF. Here the CDR3 DNA reads TGTGCCATCAGTGAGCCGGACAGGGCCTCCTACGAGCAGTACTTC. The chain recombines TRBV10-3 with TRBJ2-7; TRBD1 agrees at 8 bases. The CDR3 is made up of 15 amino acids. The germline CDR1 and CDR2 sequences are ENHRY and SYGVKD. V shed 2 bases, J shed 0 bases, and the junction held 3 bases outside the gene matches.

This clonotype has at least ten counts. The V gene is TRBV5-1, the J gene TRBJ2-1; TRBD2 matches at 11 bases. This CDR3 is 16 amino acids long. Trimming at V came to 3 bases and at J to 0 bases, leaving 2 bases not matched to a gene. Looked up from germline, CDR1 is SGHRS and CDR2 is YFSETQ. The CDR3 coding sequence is TGCGCCAGCAGCTCTAGCGGGGGGAGCTCCTACAATGAGCAGTTCTTC. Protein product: CASSSSGGSSYNEQFF.

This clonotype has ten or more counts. CDR3 nucleotide sequence: TGTGCCACCAGACTGGACACCGGGGAGCTGTTTTTT. Translation gives CATRLDTGELFF. The genes are TRBV10-3 and TRBJ2-2; no definite D call. The V and J ends lost 10 bases and 3 bases respectively, with 9 bases between them. This CDR3 is 12 amino acids long. The germline gives CDR1 ENHRY, CDR2 SYGVKD.

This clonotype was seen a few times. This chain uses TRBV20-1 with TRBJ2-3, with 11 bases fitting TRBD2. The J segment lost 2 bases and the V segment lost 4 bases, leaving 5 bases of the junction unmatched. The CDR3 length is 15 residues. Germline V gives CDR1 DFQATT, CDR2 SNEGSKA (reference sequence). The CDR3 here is CSAMGLAEPTDTQYF. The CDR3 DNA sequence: TGCAGTGCTATGGGACTAGCGGAGCCCACAGATACGCAGTATTTT.

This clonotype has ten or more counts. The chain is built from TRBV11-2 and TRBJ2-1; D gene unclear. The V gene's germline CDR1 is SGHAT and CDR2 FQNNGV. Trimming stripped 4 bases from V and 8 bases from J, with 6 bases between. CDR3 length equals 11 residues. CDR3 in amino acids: CASSSSYEQFF. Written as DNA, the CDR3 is TGTGCCAGCAGCTCCAGCTATGAGCAGTTCTTC.

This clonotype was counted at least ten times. The CDR3 DNA reads TGTGCCAGCAGCTTAGGGAGCGGGAGGGCTGGCGAGCAGTACTTC. Its translation: CASSLGSGRAGEQYF. V and J are TRBV7-2 and TRBJ2-7; TRBD2 matches at 10 bases. The CDR3 runs 15 residues. Unmatched junction bases numbered 6, after V lost 1 base and J lost 6 bases. Germline values: CDR1 SGHTA, CDR2 FQGNSA. The full variable domain, in which reference TRBV7-2 and TRBJ2-7 provide the parts outside the CDR3, is GAGVSQSPSNKVTEKGKDVELRCDPISGHTALYWYRQSLGQGLEFLIYFQGNSAPDKSGLPSDRFSAERTGGSVSTLTIQRTQQEDSAVYLCASSLGSGRAGEQYFGPGTRLTVT.

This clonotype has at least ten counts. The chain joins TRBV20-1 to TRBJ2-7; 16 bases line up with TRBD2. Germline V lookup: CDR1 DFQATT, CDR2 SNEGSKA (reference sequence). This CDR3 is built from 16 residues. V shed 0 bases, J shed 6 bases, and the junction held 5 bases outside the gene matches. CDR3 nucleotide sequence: TGCAGTGCTAGAGACTCCGGGACTAGCGGGAGGGGCGAGCAGTACTTC. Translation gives CSARDSGTSGRGEQYF.

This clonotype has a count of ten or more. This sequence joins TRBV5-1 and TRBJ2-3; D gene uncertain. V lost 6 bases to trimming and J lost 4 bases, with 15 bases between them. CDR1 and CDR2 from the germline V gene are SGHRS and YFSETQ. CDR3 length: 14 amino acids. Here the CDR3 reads CASTLSSSSDTQYF. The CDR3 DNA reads TGCGCCAGCACCCTGAGCAGTTCGTCAGATACGCAGTATTTT.

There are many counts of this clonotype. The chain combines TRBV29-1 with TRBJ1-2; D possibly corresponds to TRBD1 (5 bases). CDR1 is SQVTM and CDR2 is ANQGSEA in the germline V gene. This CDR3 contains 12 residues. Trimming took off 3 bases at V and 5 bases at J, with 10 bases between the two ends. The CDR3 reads CSVDDGGYGYTF. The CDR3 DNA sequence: TGCAGCGTTGATGACGGGGGGTATGGCTACACCTTC.

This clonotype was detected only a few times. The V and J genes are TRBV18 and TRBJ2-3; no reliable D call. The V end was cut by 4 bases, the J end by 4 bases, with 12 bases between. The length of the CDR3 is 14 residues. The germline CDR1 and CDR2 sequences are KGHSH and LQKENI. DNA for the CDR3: TGTGCCAGCTCACGAAATTCCGCCCCAGATACGCAGTATTTT. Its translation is CASSRNSAPDTQYF.

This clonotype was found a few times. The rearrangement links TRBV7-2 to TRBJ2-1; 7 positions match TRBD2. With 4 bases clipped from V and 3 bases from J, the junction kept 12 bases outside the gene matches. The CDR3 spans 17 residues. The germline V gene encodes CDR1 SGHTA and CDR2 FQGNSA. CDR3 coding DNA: TGTGCCAGCAGCTCCCTCCGGGAACGGGAGGACTACAATGAGCAGTTCTTC. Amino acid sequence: CASSSLREREDYNEQFF.

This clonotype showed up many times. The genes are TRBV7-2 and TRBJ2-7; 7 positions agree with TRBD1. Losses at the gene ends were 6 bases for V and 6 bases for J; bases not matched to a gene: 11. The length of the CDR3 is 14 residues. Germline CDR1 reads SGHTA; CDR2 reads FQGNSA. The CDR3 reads CASSSQGVGLEQYF. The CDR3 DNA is TGTGCCAGCAGTTCCCAGGGGGTGGGGCTCGAGCAGTACTTC.

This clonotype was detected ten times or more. Here the CDR3 DNA reads TGCAGTGCTTCGGCGCAGGACAGGGGTTTCACAGATACGCAGTATTTT. It yields the protein CSASAQDRGFTDTQYF. This chain joins TRBV20-1 and TRBJ2-3; 9 nucleotides agree with TRBD1. Germline values: CDR1 DFQATT, CDR2 SNEGSKA (reference sequence). The junction had 11 bases not matched to a gene; V was cut back by 5 bases and J by 2 bases. The CDR3 loop spans 16 amino acids.

This CDR3 is CASGAGPGVPEQFF. The DNA for the CDR3 is TGTGCCAGCGGGGCGGGACCAGGAGTCCCTGAGCAGTTCTTC. The rearrangement joins TRBV6-5 to TRBJ2-1, with D possibly being TRBD2 (6 bases). The germline V gene has CDR1 MNHEY and CDR2 SVGAGI. The CDR3 runs 14 residues. Trimming pared 8 bases from V and 9 bases from J, leaving 20 bases between.

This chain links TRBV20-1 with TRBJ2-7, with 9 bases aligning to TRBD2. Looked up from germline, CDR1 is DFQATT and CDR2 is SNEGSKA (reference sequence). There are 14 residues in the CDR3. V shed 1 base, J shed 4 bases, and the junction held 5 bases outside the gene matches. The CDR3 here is CSARGLAAKYEQYF. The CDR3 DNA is TGCAGTGCTAGAGGACTAGCGGCAAAATACGAGCAGTACTTC.

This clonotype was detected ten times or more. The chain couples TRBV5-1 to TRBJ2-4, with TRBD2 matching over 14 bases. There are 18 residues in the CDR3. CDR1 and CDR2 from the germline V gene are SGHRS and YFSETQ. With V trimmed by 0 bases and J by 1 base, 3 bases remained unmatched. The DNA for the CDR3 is TGCGCCAGCAGCTTGGGACTAGCGGGAGGGCTCGCCAAAAACATTCAGTACTTC. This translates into CASSLGLAGGLAKNIQYF.

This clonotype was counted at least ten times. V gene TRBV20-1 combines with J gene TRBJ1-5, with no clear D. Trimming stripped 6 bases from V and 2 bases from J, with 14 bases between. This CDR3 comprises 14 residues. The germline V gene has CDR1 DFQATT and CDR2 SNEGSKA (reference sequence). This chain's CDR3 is CSAPVTKGNQPQHF. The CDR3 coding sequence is TGCAGTGCCCCCGTGACAAAAGGCAATCAGCCCCAGCATTTT.

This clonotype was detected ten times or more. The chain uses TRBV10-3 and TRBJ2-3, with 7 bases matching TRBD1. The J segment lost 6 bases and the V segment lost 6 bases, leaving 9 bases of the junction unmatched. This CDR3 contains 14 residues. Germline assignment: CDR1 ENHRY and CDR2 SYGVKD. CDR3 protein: CAISQGDSRDTQYF. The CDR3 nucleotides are TGTGCCATCAGCCAGGGGGATAGCCGGGATACGCAGTATTTT.

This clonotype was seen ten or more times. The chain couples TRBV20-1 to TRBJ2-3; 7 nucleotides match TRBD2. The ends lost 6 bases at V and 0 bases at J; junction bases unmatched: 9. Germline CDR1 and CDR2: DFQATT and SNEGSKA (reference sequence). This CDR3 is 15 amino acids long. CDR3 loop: CSAVGGSGSTDTQYF. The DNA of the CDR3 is TGCAGTGCAGTCGGGGGGTCGGGTAGCACAGATACGCAGTATTTT.

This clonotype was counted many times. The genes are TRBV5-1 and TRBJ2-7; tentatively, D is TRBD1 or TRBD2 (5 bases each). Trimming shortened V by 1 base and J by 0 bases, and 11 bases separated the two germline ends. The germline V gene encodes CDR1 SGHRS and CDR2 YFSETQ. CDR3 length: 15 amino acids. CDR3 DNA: TGCGCCAGCAGCTTGCGGGGCCCCCTCTCCTACGAGCAGTACTTC. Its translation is CASSLRGPLSYEQYF.

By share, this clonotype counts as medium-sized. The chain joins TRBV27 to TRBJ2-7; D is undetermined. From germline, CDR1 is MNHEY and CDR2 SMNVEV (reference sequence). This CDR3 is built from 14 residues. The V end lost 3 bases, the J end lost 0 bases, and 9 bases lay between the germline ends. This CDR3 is CASSLSRTSYEQYF. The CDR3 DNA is TGTGCCAGCAGTTTGTCCCGGACCTCCTACGAGCAGTACTTC.

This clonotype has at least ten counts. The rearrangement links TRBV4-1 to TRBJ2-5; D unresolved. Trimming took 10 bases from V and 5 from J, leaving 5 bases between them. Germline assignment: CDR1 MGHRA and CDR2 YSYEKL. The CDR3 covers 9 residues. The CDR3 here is CAIQETQYF. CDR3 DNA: TGCGCCATCCAGGAGACCCAGTACTTC.

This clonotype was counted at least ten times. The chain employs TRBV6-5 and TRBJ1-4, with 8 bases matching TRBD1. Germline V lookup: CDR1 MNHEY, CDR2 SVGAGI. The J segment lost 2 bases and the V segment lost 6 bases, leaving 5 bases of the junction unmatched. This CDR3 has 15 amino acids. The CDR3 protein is CASRIYRGTNEKLFF. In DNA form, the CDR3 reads TGTGCCAGCAGGATCTACAGGGGGACTAATGAAAAACTGTTTTTT.

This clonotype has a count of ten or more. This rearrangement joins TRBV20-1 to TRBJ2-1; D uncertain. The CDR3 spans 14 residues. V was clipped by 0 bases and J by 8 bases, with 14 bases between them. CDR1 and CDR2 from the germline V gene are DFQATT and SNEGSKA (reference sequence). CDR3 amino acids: CSARENSLVDEQFF. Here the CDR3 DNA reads TGCAGTGCTAGAGAAAATAGCCTGGTCGATGAGCAGTTCTTC.